The rows below give T cell receptor beta chains drawn from one sample of a study of cytomegalovirus exposure and HLA in healthy donors. TCRdb keeps only in-frame clones here, not all; method: immunoSEQ multiplex PCR. The table includes about 180,000 clones, 77% detected once. Sequencing was carried out using PBMCs. These receptors all come from a man younger than 35 in good health and CMV-seronegative. Each CDR3 is given with its conserved first and last residue. The order of the fields is V gene, J gene, D gene, clone size, CDR3 protein, CDR3 DNA. The D gene is left open where the match is weak. Some rows mark clone size as missing; the rest say once, few, many or name a class of expanded clone.

TRBV11-3,TRBJ2-7,NA,NA,CASTVGSAREQYF,TGTGCCAGCACGGTCGGGTCGGCACGCGAGCAGTACTTC
TRBV19,TRBJ2-7,NA,NA,CASSIVSGTPSYEQYF,TGTGCCAGTAGTATTGTCTCGGGGACACCTTCCTACGAGCAGTACTTC
TRBV9,TRBJ2-1,NA,NA,CASSVDYRDSTYNEQFF,TGTGCCAGCAGCGTAGATTACCGGGACTCAACCTACAATGAGCAGTTCTTC
TRBV19,TRBJ1-1,NA,once,CASSSDRQATEAFF,TGTGCCAGTAGTTCCGACCGACAAGCCACTGAAGCTTTCTTT
TRBV12-5,TRBJ2-3,TRBD2,few,CASGWGGLAGVSDTQYF,TGTGCTAGTGGTTGGGGGGGACTAGCGGGAGTGTCAGATACGCAGTATTTT
TRBV9,TRBJ2-7,TRBD2,NA,CASSPLGGIYEQYF,TGTGCCAGCAGCCCCCTCGGGGGGATCTACGAGCAGTACTTC
TRBV11-2,TRBJ2-7,NA,NA,CASSPHLGRSSYEQYF,TGTGCCAGCAGCCCTCATCTCGGCAGGTCCTCCTACGAGCAGTACTTC
TRBV6-1,TRBJ2-1,NA,few,CASSAAGDYNEQFF,TGTGCCAGCAGTGCGGCAGGGGACTACAATGAGCAGTTCTTC
TRBV5-4,TRBJ1-3,TRBD1,once,CASSDGNRGVSGNTIYF,TGTGCCAGCAGCGACGGAAACAGGGGAGTGTCAGGAAACACCATATATTTT
TRBV7-9,TRBJ1-6,NA,NA,CASSKGVAYNSPLHF,TGTGCCAGCAGCAAGGGGGTGGCCTATAATTCACCCCTCCACTTT
TRBV27,TRBJ2-1,TRBD2,NA,CASSFRGPVAGGLSEQFF,TGTGCCAGCAGTTTCCGCGGACCCGTAGCGGGGGGGCTTAGTGAGCAGTTCTTC
TRBV5-1,TRBJ2-2,TRBD1,NA,CASSLAGTGSGELFF,TGCGCCAGCAGCTTGGCCGGGACAGGTTCCGGGGAGCTGTTTTTT
TRBV28,TRBJ1-5,TRBD1,NA,CATSPGQTPQPQHF,TGTGCCACCAGCCCGGGACAGACGCCTCAGCCCCAGCATTTT
TRBV7-2,TRBJ2-7,TRBD2,many,CASSPGTSAQRGQYF,TGTGCCAGCAGCCCGGGGACTAGCGCACAGAGGGGGCAGTACTTC
TRBV7-2,TRBJ2-7,TRBD2,NA,CASSLLIAGGFPYEQYF,TGTGCCAGCAGCTTACTGATAGCGGGAGGGTTCCCCTACGAGCAGTACTTC
TRBV6-6,TRBJ2-1,TRBD2,NA,CASSPTSGSGNEQFF,TGTGCCAGCAGTCCCACTAGCGGGAGCGGGAATGAGCAGTTCTTC
TRBV9,TRBJ2-7,TRBD1,NA,CASSLIPGQGSEQYF,TGTGCCAGCAGCTTAATACCGGGACAGGGAAGCGAGCAGTACTTC
TRBV9,TRBJ2-1,NA,once,CASARLASSYNEQFF,TGTGCCAGCGCCAGGCTAGCGAGCTCCTACAATGAGCAGTTCTTC
TRBV28,TRBJ1-1,NA,once,CASSPRATEAFF,TGTGCCAGCAGTCCCCGAGCCACTGAAGCTTTCTTT
TRBV19,TRBJ1-2,TRBD1,NA,CASSPKPGQGGYGYTF,TGTGCCAGTAGTCCGAAACCAGGACAGGGTGGCTATGGCTACACCTTC
TRBV10-3,TRBJ2-2,NA,NA,CAISESSAAGELFF,TGTGCCATCAGTGAGTCTTCCGCGGCCGGGGAGCTGTTTTTT
TRBV7-2,TRBJ2-4,TRBD1,NA,CASSSQGALTKNIQYF,TGTGCCAGCAGCTCGCAGGGGGCGCTGACCAAAAACATTCAGTACTTC
TRBV5-1,TRBJ2-7,TRBD2,NA,CASSLVASGTYEQYF,TGCGCCAGCAGCTTGGTCGCTAGCGGAACCTACGAGCAGTACTTC
TRBV2,TRBJ2-7,TRBD1,NA,CASSEDRESSYEQYF,TGTGCCAGCAGTGAGGACAGGGAGAGCTCCTACGAGCAGTACTTC
TRBV9,TRBJ1-1,NA,NA,CASSVDPFGEAFF,TGTGCCAGCAGCGTAGACCCGTTTGGCGAAGCTTTCTTT
TRBV7-9,TRBJ2-5,TRBD2,NA,CASSSISGSGQETQYF,TGTGCCAGCAGTTCCATTAGCGGGAGCGGGCAGGAGACCCAGTACTTC
TRBV5-6,TRBJ2-1,NA,NA,CASSLTGFYNEQFF,TGTGCCAGCAGCTTGACAGGGTTTTACAATGAGCAGTTCTTC
TRBV9,TRBJ2-1,NA,NA,CASSVDFAVYNEQFF,TGTGCCAGCAGCGTAGACTTTGCGGTCTACAATGAGCAGTTCTTC
TRBV27,TRBJ2-7,NA,NA,CASRGGNSYEQYF,TGTGCCAGCCGAGGGGGTAATTCCTACGAGCAGTACTTC
TRBV27,TRBJ2-7,TRBD1,NA,CASSLRQGSTYEQYF,TGTGCCAGCAGCCTCAGACAGGGGTCCACCTACGAGCAGTACTTC
TRBV5-1,TRBJ2-4,NA,NA,CASSPDPGSTKNIQYF,TGCGCCAGCAGCCCAGACCCCGGGAGCACCAAAAACATTCAGTACTTC
TRBV4-1,TRBJ2-1,TRBD2,NA,CASSQDLGLAGGNEQFF,TGCGCCAGCAGCCAAGATCTGGGTCTAGCGGGAGGGAATGAGCAGTTCTTC
TRBV7-9,TRBJ2-7,TRBD1,NA,CASSARQGVAYEQYF,TGTGCCAGCAGCGCCCGACAGGGGGTTGCCTACGAGCAGTACTTC
TRBV4-3,TRBJ1-6,TRBD1,NA,CASSPGTGINSPLHF,TGCGCCAGCAGTCCCGGGACAGGGATTAATTCACCCCTCCACTTT
TRBV5-5,TRBJ2-7,TRBD1,NA,CASSLLGTGVDEQYF,TGTGCCAGCAGCTTGTTGGGGACAGGGGTCGACGAGCAGTACTTC
TRBV6-5,TRBJ2-7,TRBD2,NA,CASSPSGFPSYEQYF,TGTGCCAGCAGTCCTAGCGGATTCCCCTCCTACGAGCAGTACTTC
TRBV4-2,TRBJ2-2,NA,once,CASSQDWGAGELFF,TGTGCCAGCAGCCAAGATTGGGGGGCCGGGGAGCTGTTTTTT
TRBV7-9,TRBJ2-5,NA,NA,CASSLVGVQTQYF,TGTGCCAGCAGCTTAGTCGGGGTTCAGACCCAATACTTC
TRBV14,TRBJ1-1,NA,NA,CASSQDYGRIPIRGYMNTEAFF,TGTGCCAGCAGCCAAGATTACGGGCGGATACCGATCAGGGGATACATGAACACTGAAGCTTTCTTT
TRBV5-1,TRBJ2-3,NA,NA,CASRGMTGITDTQYF,TGCGCCAGCAGGGGTATGACAGGTATCACAGATACGCAGTATTTT
TRBV7-2,TRBJ2-3,TRBD1,few,CASSFLGQGVFADTQYF,TGTGCCAGCAGCTTCCTCGGACAGGGGGTTTTCGCAGATACGCAGTATTTT
TRBV7-9,TRBJ2-5,TRBD1,once,CASSLATGIQETQYF,TGTGCCAGCAGCTTAGCGACAGGGATCCAAGAGACCCAGTACTTC
TRBV14,TRBJ1-1,TRBD1,NA,CASSAPGTGGRTEAFF,TGTGCCAGCAGCGCCCCCGGGACAGGGGGCCGCACTGAAGCTTTCTTT
TRBV29-1,TRBJ2-3,NA,NA,CSGAGRRTDTQYF,TGCAGTGGGGCCGGGCGGCGCACAGATACGCAGTATTTT
TRBV7-6,TRBJ1-3,NA,NA,CASSLWEGSRGNTIYF,TGTGCCAGCAGCTTATGGGAGGGATCGAGGGGAAACACCATATATTTT
TRBV5-6,TRBJ2-7,NA,few,CASSLMGQGPYEQYF,TGTGCCAGCAGCTTAATGGGACAAGGACCCTACGAGCAGTACTTC
TRBV27,TRBJ2-5,TRBD2,few,CASSAGPLMAGVGSNQETQYF,TGTGCCAGCAGTGCTGGCCCCCTGATGGCGGGAGTCGGGTCGAACCAAGAGACCCAGTACTTC
TRBV6-5,TRBJ2-7,NA,once,CATGDNYEQYF,TGTGCCACCGGGGACAACTACGAGCAGTACTTC
TRBV9,TRBJ1-6,NA,once,CASSVSSYNSPLHF,TGTGCCAGCAGCGTCAGCTCCTATAATTCACCCCTCCACTTT
TRBV27,TRBJ1-2,TRBD1,NA,CASSGKYRGTGGGYTF,TGTGCCAGCAGTGGGAAATACAGGGGAACAGGAGGAGGCTACACCTTC
TRBV5-1,TRBJ2-1,NA,NA,CASSPNRAYNEQFF,TGCGCCAGCAGCCCCAACCGCGCTTACAATGAGCAGTTCTTC
TRBV27,TRBJ2-3,TRBD2,NA,CASSLSGSGGAELTDTQYF,TGTGCCAGCAGTTTATCGGGTAGCGGGGGGGCGGAGTTGACAGATACGCAGTATTTT
TRBV7-2,TRBJ2-7,NA,NA,CASSFGGSYEQYF,TGTGCCAGCAGCTTCGGGGGCTCCTACGAGCAGTACTTC
TRBV28,TRBJ1-5,NA,NA,CASSVGLRPQHF,TGTGCCAGCAGTGTCGGTCTAAGGCCCCAGCATTTT
TRBV2,TRBJ2-2,TRBD2,NA,CASSRPRGGNTGELFF,TGTGCCAGCAGTCGCCCTCGCGGGGGTAACACCGGGGAGCTGTTTTTT
TRBV5-1,TRBJ2-3,TRBD1,few,CASSPLGTEILITDTQYF,TGCGCCAGCAGCCCCCTCGGGACAGAGATCCTCATCACAGATACGCAGTATTTT
TRBV6-1,TRBJ2-1,NA,NA,CASSELRGRFNEQFF,TGTGCCAGCAGTGAATTACGCGGTCGATTCAATGAGCAGTTCTTC
TRBV14,TRBJ2-5,NA,NA,CASSPQKMYQETQYF,TGTGCCAGCAGCCCGCAGAAGATGTACCAAGAGACCCAGTACTTC
TRBV4-3,TRBJ2-5,TRBD2,once,CASSQDGGGRAQYF,TGCGCCAGCAGCCAAGATGGGGGGGGTAGGGCCCAGTACTTC